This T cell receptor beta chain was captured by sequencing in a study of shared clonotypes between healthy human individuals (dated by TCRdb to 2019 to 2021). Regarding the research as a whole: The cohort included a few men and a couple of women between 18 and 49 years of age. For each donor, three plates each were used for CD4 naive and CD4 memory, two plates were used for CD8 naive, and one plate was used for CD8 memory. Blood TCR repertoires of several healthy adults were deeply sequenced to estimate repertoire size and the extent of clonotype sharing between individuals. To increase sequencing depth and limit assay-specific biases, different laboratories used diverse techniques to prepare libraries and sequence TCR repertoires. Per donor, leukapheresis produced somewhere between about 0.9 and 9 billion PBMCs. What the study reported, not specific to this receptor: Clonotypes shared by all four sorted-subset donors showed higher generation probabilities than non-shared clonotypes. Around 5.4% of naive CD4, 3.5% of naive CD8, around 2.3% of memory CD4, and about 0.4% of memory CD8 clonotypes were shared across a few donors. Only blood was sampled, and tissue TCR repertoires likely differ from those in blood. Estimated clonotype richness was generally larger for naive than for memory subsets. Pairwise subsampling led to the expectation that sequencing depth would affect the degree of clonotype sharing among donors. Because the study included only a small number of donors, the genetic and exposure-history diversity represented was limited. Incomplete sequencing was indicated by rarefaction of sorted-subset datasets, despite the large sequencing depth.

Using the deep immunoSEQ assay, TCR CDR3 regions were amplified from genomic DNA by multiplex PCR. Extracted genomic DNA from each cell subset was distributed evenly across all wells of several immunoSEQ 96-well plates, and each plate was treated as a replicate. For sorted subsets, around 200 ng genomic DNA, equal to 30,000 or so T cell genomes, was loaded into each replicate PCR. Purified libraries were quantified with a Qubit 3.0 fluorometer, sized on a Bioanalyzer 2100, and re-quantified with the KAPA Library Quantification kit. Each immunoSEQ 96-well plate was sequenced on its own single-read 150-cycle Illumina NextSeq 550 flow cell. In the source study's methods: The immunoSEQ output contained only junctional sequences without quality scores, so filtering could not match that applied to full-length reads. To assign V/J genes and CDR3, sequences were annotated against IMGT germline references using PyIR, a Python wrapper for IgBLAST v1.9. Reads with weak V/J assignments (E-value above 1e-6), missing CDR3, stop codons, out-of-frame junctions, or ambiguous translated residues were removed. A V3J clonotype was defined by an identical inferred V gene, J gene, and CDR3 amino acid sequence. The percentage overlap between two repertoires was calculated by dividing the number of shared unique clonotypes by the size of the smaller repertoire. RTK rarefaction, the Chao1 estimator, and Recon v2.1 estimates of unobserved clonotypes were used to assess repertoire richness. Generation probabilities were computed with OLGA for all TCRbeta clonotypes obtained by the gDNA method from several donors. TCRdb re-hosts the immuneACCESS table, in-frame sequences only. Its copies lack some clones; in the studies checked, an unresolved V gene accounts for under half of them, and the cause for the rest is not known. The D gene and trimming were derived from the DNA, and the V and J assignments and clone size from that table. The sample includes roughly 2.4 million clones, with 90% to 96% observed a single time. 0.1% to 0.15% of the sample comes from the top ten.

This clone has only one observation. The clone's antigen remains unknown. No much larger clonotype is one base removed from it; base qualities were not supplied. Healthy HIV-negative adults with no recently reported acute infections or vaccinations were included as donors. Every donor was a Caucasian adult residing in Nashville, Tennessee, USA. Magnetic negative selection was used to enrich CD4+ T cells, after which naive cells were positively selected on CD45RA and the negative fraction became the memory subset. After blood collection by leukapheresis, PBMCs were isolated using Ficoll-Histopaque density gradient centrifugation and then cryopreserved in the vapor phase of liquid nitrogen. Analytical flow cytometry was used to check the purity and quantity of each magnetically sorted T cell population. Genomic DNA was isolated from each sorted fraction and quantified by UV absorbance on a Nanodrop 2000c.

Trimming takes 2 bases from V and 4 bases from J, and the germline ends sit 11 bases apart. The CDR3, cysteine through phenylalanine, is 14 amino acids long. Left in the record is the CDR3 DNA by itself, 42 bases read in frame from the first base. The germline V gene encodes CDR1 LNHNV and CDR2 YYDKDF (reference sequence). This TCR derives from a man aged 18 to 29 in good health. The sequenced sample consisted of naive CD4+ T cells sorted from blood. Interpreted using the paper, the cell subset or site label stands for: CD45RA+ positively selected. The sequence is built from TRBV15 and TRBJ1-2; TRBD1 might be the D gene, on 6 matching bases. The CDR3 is CATSRIGQSYGYTF. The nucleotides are TGTGCCACCAGCAGAATCGGACAGTCCTATGGCTACACCTTC.